This is a list of T cell receptor beta chains from one sample in a study of cytomegalovirus exposure and HLA in healthy donors. Profiling relied on immunoSEQ multiplex PCR, and the TCRdb table lists in-frame clones only, not all of them. Altogether 100,000 or so clones are present, around 78% being singletons, with the ten largest covering roughly 6%. The sample was PBMCs. These receptors all stem from a male donor in good health and CMV-seronegative. Each CDR3 is given with its conserved first and last residue. The D gene is left open where the match is weak. For some rows the clone size is stated as once, few or many, or as a class when expanded; others skip it.

once,TRBD2,TRBV19,TRBJ2-1,CASSISGSLGEQFF,TGTGCCAGTAGTATAAGCGGGAGCTTGGGCGAGCAGTTCTTC
.,TRBD2,TRBV27,TRBJ2-7,CASSVGGYEQYF,TGTGCCAGCAGTGTCGGGGGGTACGAGCAGTACTTC
.,.,TRBV6-6,TRBJ1-5,CASSSDQPQHF,TGTGCCAGCAGTTCTGATCAGCCCCAGCATTTT
.,TRBD1,TRBV27,TRBJ2-7,CASSWGQDKYEQYF,TGTGCCAGCAGTTGGGGACAGGATAAATACGAGCAGTACTTC
once,.,TRBV5-4,TRBJ2-3,CASSLHLSSTDTQYF,TGTGCCAGCAGCTTGCATCTATCTAGCACAGATACGCAGTATTTT
.,TRBD1,TRBV29-1,TRBJ1-1,CSVSRQGNTEAFF,TGCAGCGTTTCTAGACAGGGGAACACTGAAGCTTTCTTT
.,.,TRBV10-3,TRBJ1-2,CAISESTEGYTF,TGTGCCATCAGTGAGTCGACAGAGGGCTACACCTTC
.,TRBD1,TRBV9,TRBJ2-1,CASSSPGTAAYNEQFF,TGTGCCAGCAGCTCACCCGGGACAGCCGCATACAATGAGCAGTTCTTC
.,TRBD1,TRBV5-1,TRBJ1-1,CASSFQGVTEAFF,TGCGCCAGCAGCTTCCAGGGGGTCACTGAAGCTTTCTTT
.,.,TRBV5-1,TRBJ2-6,CASSPGEPGANVLTF,TGCGCCAGCAGCCCGGGGGAGCCTGGGGCCAACGTCCTGACTTTC
.,TRBD1,TRBV27,TRBJ1-2,CASSSLGTGAYYGYTF,TGTGCCAGCAGCTCCCTCGGGACAGGGGCGTACTATGGCTACACCTTC
.,TRBD2,TRBV11-2,TRBJ2-7,CASSLVAGVRYEQYF,TGTGCCAGCAGCTTAGTGGCGGGAGTCAGGTACGAGCAGTACTTC
.,TRBD2,TRBV4-1,TRBJ2-1,CASSQSREGYNEQFF,TGCGCCAGCAGCCAAAGTCGGGAGGGTTACAATGAGCAGTTCTTC
few,TRBD2,TRBV11-2,TRBJ2-5,CASSPLGLAVETQYF,TGTGCCAGCAGCCCGCTGGGACTAGCGGTAGAGACCCAGTACTTC
.,.,TRBV18,TRBJ2-1,CASSPPRLGAYEQFF,TGTGCCAGCTCACCGCCCCGGTTAGGGGCGTATGAGCAGTTCTTC
few,.,TRBV4-1,TRBJ1-4,CASSQDGSGIEKLFF,TGCGCCAGCAGCCAAGATGGGTCAGGAATTGAAAAACTGTTTTTT
.,.,TRBV7-7,TRBJ2-5,CASSLAKSPREAQYF,TGTGCTAGCAGCTTAGCGAAGTCACCCCGAGAGGCCCAGTACTTC
.,.,TRBV5-1,TRBJ1-1,CASSLETMNTEAFF,TGCGCCAGCAGCTTGGAAACAATGAACACTGAAGCTTTCTTT
.,.,TRBV6-6,TRBJ2-7,CASSYSGGDYEQYF,TGTGCCAGCAGTTACTCAGGCGGAGACTACGAGCAGTACTTC
.,.,TRBV20-1,TRBJ2-7,CSASPYEQYF,TGCAGTGCCTCCCCCTACGAGCAGTACTTC
once,.,TRBV28,TRBJ2-2,CASSLLGQMNTGELFF,TGTGCCAGCAGTTTATTGGGCCAGATGAACACCGGGGAGCTGTTTTTT
.,.,TRBV27,TRBJ2-7,CASSLMRAGEQYF,TGTGCCAGCAGTTTAATGAGGGCCGGCGAGCAGTACTTC
.,.,TRBV30,TRBJ2-7,CAWSGERHSKYF,TGTGCCTGGAGTGGAGAGAGACATTCCAAGTACTTC
.,TRBD2,TRBV28,TRBJ2-7,CASSGGGSSYEQYF,TGTGCCAGCAGTGGCGGGGGTAGTTCCTACGAGCAGTACTTC
.,.,TRBV9,TRBJ2-3,CASARDRGDTQYF,TGTGCCAGCGCGCGGGACCGGGGGGATACGCAGTATTTT
.,TRBD1,TRBV19,TRBJ2-7,CASRGGDRAYEQYF,TGTGCCAGTAGAGGTGGGGACAGAGCCTACGAGCAGTACTTC
few,.,TRBV7-9,TRBJ2-2,CASSLGLGNTGELFF,TGTGCCAGCAGTCTTGGACTCGGTAACACCGGGGAGCTGTTTTTT
.,.,TRBV28,TRBJ2-1,CASSPPGNEQFF,TGTGCCAGCAGTCCCCCCGGGAATGAGCAGTTCTTC
.,.,TRBV7-2,TRBJ2-1,CASSLAQRGHEQFF,TGTGCCAGCAGCTTAGCTCAAAGGGGCCATGAGCAGTTCTTC
.,TRBD1,TRBV6-6,TRBJ1-2,CASTDTGAPYGYTF,TGTGCCAGCACTGATACAGGGGCCCCTTATGGCTACACCTTC
.,.,TRBV11-2,TRBJ2-1,CASSSEGTLYSYNEQFF,TGTGCCAGCAGCTCAGAGGGGACTCTATACTCCTACAATGAGCAGTTCTTC
.,TRBD2,TRBV11-3,TRBJ2-3,CASTTTSGRVTDTQYF,TGTGCCAGCACTACAACTAGCGGGAGGGTCACAGATACGCAGTATTTT
.,.,TRBV28,TRBJ2-5,CASSFVGVETQYF,TGTGCCAGCAGTTTCGTGGGAGTAGAGACCCAGTACTTC
.,TRBD1,TRBV9,TRBJ2-7,CASSVGTGPYEQYF,TGTGCCAGCAGCGTAGGGACAGGCCCCTACGAGCAGTACTTC
.,TRBD2,TRBV10-3,TRBJ2-1,CAIIPLMRERNEQFF,TGTGCCATCATCCCCCTCATGCGGGAGAGGAATGAGCAGTTCTTC
.,TRBD2,TRBV7-9,TRBJ2-3,CASRGGGELTDTQYF,TGTGCCAGCAGGGGCGGGGGGGAACTCACAGATACGCAGTATTTT
once,TRBD2,TRBV28,TRBJ2-7,CASSFGLAGSYEQYF,TGTGCCAGCAGTTTCGGGCTAGCGGGATCCTACGAGCAGTACTTC
few,TRBD2,TRBV5-1,TRBJ2-1,CASSNHRTSAYNEQFF,TGCGCCAGCAGCAACCACCGGACTAGCGCGTACAATGAGCAGTTCTTC
.,TRBD2,TRBV19,TRBJ2-7,CASSIGLAGAEQYF,TGTGCCAGTAGTATCGGGCTAGCGGGAGCCGAGCAGTACTTC
.,.,TRBV2,TRBJ1-5,CASSELGSYQPQHF,TGTGCCAGCAGTGAACTCGGGTCTTATCAGCCCCAGCATTTT
.,.,TRBV11-1,TRBJ2-7,CASSPRTADITYEQYF,TGTGCCAGCAGCCCCCGGACAGCTGATATTACCTACGAGCAGTACTTC
.,.,TRBV28,TRBJ2-1,CASSYLSGNNEQFF,TGTGCCAGCAGTTACCTGTCGGGGAACAATGAGCAGTTCTTC
.,TRBD2,TRBV27,TRBJ2-7,CASSLSSGRLEQYF,TGTGCCAGCAGTTTATCTAGCGGGAGACTAGAGCAGTACTTC
.,.,TRBV5-1,TRBJ2-7,CASSLVLQGSNEQYF,TGCGCCAGCAGCTTGGTGTTGCAGGGTTCTAACGAGCAGTACTTC
.,.,TRBV10-3,TRBJ2-2,CAISADSIRNPGELFF,TGTGCCATCAGTGCCGACAGCATCCGAAACCCCGGGGAGCTGTTTTTT
.,TRBD2,TRBV5-1,TRBJ2-5,CASSWGREGRREETQYF,TGCGCCAGCAGCTGGGGGCGGGAGGGCCGGCGGGAAGAGACCCAGTACTTC
once,TRBD2,TRBV5-4,TRBJ2-1,CASSPGGTSGYNEQFF,TGTGCCAGCAGCCCCGGCGGGACTAGCGGGTACAATGAGCAGTTCTTC
once,TRBD1,TRBV7-6,TRBJ2-7,CASRRGQGADEQYF,TGTGCCAGCAGACGGGGACAGGGGGCGGACGAGCAGTACTTC
.,.,TRBV9,TRBJ2-3,CASSVSSEINTQYF,TGTGCCAGCAGCGTTTCGAGCGAAATCAATACGCAGTATTTT
.,TRBD1,TRBV6-5,TRBJ2-7,CASSKQGAAHEQYF,TGTGCCAGCAGTAAACAGGGGGCCGCCCACGAGCAGTACTTC
.,TRBD1,TRBV9,TRBJ2-7,CASSVKGAGEQYF,TGTGCCAGCAGCGTCAAGGGGGCCGGGGAGCAGTACTTC
.,TRBD1,TRBV19,TRBJ1-5,CASMGQPPSQPQHF,TGTGCCAGTATGGGACAGCCACCCAGCCAGCCCCAGCATTTT
.,.,TRBV27,TRBJ2-5,CASKKTGRETQYF,TGTGCCAGTAAAAAAACAGGACGGGAGACCCAGTACTTC
.,.,TRBV7-9,TRBJ2-7,CASSLVHDSYEQYF,TGTGCCAGCAGCTTAGTTCACGATAGCTACGAGCAGTACTTC
.,.,TRBV27,TRBJ1-5,CASSMDSSVNQPQHF,TGTGCCAGCAGTATGGACAGTAGTGTAAATCAGCCCCAGCATTTT